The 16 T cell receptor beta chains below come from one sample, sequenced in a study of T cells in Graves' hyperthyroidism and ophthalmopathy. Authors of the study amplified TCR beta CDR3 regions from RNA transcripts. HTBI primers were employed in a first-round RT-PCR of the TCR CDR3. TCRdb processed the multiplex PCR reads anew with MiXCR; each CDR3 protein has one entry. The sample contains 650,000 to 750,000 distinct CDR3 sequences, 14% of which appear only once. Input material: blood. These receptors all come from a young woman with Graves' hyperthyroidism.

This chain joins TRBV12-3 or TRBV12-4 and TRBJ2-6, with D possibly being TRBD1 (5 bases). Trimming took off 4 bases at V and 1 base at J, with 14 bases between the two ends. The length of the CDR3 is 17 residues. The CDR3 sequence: CASSSRQSTSGANVLTF. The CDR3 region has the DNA TGTGCCAGCAGTTCTAGACAGTCGACTTCTGGGGCCAACGTCCTGACTTTC.

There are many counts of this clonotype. The CDR3 DNA sequence: TGTGCCAGCAGTCGGACAGTAACAAGCACAGATACGCAGTATTTT. This codes for CASSRTVTSTDTQYF. This sequence joins TRBV6-1 and TRBJ2-3, with a weak D call TRBD1 (6 bases). From germline, CDR1 is MNHNS and CDR2 SASEGT. The V end was cut by 5 bases, the J end by 0 bases, with 12 bases between. The CDR3 spans 15 residues.

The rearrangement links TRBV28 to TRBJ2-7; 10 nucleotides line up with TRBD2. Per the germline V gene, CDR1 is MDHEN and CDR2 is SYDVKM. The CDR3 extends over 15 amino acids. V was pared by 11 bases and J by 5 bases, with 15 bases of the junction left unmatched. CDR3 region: CASGVSGRAGHEQYF. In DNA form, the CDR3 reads TGTGCCTCCGGGGTAAGCGGGAGGGCCGGCCACGAGCAGTACTTC. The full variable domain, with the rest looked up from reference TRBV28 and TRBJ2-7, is DVKVTQSSRYLVKRTGEKVFLECVQDMDHENMFWYRQDPGLGLRLIYFSYDVKMKEKGDIPEGYSVSREKKERFSLILESASTNQTSMYLCASGVSGRAGHEQYFGPGTRLTVT.

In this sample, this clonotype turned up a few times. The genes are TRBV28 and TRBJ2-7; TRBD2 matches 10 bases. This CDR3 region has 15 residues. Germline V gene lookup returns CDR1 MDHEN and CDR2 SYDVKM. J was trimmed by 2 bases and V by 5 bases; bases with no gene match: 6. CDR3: CASSPGLANTYEQYF. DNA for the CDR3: TGTGCCAGCAGTCCGGGACTAGCGAATACCTACGAGCAGTACTTC.

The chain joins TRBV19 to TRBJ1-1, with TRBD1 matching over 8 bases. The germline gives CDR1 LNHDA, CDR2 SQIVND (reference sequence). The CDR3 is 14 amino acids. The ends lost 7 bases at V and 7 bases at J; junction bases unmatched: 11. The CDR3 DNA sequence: TGTGCCAGTATTGACAGGGGTTATGCCCTTGAAGCTTTCTTT. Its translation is CASIDRGYALEAFF.

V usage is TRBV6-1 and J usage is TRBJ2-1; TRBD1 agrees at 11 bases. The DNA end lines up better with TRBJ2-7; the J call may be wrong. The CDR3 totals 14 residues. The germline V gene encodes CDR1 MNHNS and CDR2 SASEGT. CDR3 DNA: TGTGCCAGCAGCCGGACAGGGGGCTACAATGAGCAGTACTTC. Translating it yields CASSRTGGYNEQYF.

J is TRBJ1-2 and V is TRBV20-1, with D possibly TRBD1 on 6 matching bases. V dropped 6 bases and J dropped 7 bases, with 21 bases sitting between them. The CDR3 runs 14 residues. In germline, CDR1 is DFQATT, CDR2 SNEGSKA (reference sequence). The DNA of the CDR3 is TGCAGTGCCCCAGGGGCTCTGGGGGTCTGTGGCTACACCTTC. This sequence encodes CSAPGALGVCGYTF.

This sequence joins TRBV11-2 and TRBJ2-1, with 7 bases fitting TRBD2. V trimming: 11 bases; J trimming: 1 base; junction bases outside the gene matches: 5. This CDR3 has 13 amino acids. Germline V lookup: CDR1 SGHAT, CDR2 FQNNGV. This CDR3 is CALGGWSYNEQFF. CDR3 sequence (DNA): TGTGCCTTGGGAGGGTGGTCCTACAATGAGCAGTTCTTC.

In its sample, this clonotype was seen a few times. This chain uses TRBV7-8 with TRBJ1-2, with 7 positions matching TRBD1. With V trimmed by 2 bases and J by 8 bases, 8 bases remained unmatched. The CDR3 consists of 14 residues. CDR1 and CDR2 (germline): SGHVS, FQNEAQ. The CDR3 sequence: CASSLSPGQRGYTF. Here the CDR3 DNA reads TGTGCCAGCAGCTTAAGCCCGGGACAGCGCGGCTACACCTTC.

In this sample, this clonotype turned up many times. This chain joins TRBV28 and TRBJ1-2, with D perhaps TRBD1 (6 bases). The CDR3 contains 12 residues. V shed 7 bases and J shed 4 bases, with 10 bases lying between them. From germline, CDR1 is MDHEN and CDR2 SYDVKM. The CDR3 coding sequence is TGTGCCAGCAAGGGGGTTGGCTATGGCTACACCTTC. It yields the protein CASKGVGYGYTF.

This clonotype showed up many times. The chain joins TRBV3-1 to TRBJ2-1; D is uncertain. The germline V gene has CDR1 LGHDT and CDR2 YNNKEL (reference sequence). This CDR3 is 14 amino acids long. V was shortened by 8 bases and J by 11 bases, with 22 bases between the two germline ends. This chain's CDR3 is CASSLDLSTRKQFF. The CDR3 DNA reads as TGTGCCAGCTCCCTCGACCTTTCAACAAGAAAGCAGTTCTTC.

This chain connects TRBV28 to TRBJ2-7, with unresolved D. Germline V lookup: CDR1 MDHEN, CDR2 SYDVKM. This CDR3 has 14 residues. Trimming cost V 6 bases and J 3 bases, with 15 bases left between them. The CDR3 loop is CASRPPGPSYEQYF. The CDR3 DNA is TGTGCCAGCAGGCCGCCAGGACCGAGCTACGAGCAGTACTTC.

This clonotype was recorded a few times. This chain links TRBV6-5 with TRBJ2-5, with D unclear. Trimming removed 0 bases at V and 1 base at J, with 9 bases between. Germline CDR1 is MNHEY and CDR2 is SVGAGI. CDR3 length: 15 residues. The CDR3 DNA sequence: TGTGCCAGCAGTTACTCGATGGGCAGCCAAGAGACCCAGTACTTC. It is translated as CASSYSMGSQETQYF.

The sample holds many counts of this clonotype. CDR3 region: CASSEALGRRGNTEAFF. The CDR3 DNA is TGTGCCAGCAGTGAAGCGCTGGGACGAAGGGGGAACACTGAAGCTTTCTTT. J is TRBJ1-1 and V is TRBV2, with D perhaps TRBD1 (5 bases). Germline assignment: CDR1 SNHLY and CDR2 FYNNEI. This CDR3 has 17 amino acids. V dropped 0 bases and J dropped 1 base, with 15 bases sitting between them.

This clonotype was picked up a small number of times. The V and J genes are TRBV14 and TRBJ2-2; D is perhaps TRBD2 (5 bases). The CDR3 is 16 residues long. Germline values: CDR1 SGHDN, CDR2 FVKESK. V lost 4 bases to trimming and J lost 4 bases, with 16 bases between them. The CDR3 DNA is TGTGCCAGCAGCCCTATCCTTGGTGGGAGCACCGGGGAGCTGTTTTTT. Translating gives CASSPILGGSTGELFF.

CDR3 sequence reads: CASTAGVTRDNEQFF. CDR3 bases: TGTGCCAGCACCGCCGGTGTGACTCGGGACAATGAGCAGTTCTTC. This chain joins TRBV9 and TRBJ2-1; no clear D gene. Deletions cut 6 bases from V and 5 bases from J, with 18 bases between. The CDR3 is 15 amino acids. Germline values: CDR1 SGDLS, CDR2 YYNGEE.